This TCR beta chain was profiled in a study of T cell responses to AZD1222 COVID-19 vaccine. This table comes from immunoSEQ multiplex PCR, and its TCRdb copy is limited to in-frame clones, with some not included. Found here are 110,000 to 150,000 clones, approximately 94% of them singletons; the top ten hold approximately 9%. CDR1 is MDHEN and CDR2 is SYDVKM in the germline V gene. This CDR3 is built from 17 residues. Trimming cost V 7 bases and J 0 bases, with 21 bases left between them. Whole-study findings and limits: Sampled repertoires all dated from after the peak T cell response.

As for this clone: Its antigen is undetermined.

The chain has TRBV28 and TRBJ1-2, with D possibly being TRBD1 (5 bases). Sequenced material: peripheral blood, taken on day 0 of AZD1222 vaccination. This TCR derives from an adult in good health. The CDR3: CASIPESRGGTNYGYTF. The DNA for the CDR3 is TGTGCCAGCATTCCTGAAAGCCGGGGGGGGACTAACTATGGCTACACCTTC.